This T cell receptor beta chain is drawn from a study of OX40 agonist ivuxolimab in advanced cancers. The study's findings and limits: At 0.1 to 3.0 mg/kg, clonal expansion of CD4+ and CD8+ blood T cells had occurred by week 6. Among the least clonally expanded were partial responders at 0.1-3.0 mg/kg.

Comments on this clone: Its antigen is still unknown.

Trimming removed 4 bases from V and 6 bases from J; junction bases left unmatched: 6. Germline lookup yields CDR1 SEHNR and CDR2 FQNEAQ (reference sequence). The CDR3 length is 14 residues. Clones were read by immunoSEQ multiplex PCR, and TCRdb kept only the in-frame ones, dropping some. Among about 75,000 clones, more than 75% were seen once, and the ten largest hold 15% to 20%. The specimen comprised CD4+ or CD8+ T cells sorted from blood, sampled in a trial of the OX40 agonist ivuxolimab. The receptor's source is an adult with an advanced solid tumor such as melanoma, head and neck, liver or kidney cancer. J is TRBJ1-1 and V is TRBV7-9, with 9 bases aligning to TRBD1. The CDR3, as DNA: TGTGCCAGCAGCTCAGGACAGGGGACGGCTGAAGCTTTCTTT. Amino acid sequence: CASSSGQGTAEAFF.